This T cell receptor (beta chain) was sequenced for a study of cytomegalovirus exposure and HLA in healthy donors. Study-level results: Among the sequence variants, a highly shared cluster was likely an artifact of sequencing.

Both 60 Vbeta primers and 13 Jbeta primers went into the PCR. The table came from immunoSEQ multiplex PCR; TCRdb's copy has only in-frame clones and leaves some out. The sample gives some 190,000 clones, about 87% of which show up once; around 1.4% is in the top ten. As concerns this clone: Antigen specificity is unknown.

Sequenced input: PBMCs. The TCR was taken from a man aged 25 to 40 in good health and CMV-seronegative.

As DNA, the CDR3 is TGTGCCAGCAGCTTAGGGGCTGGTGGTAGGAATGAGCAGTTCTTC. It encodes CASSLGAGGRNEQFF. The genes are TRBV11-3 and TRBJ2-1; no definite D call. The CDR3 totals 15 residues. V was shortened by 1 base and J by 7 bases, with 14 bases between the two germline ends. CDR1 and CDR2 (germline): SGHNT, YENEEA.